This TCR beta chain was retrieved from a study of cytomegalovirus exposure and HLA in healthy donors. Study-level background: Falling in the Caucasian-associated ancestry cluster were 80% to 90% of approximately 400 genotyped donors.

This clone was detected a few times. What it binds is unknown. General observations from the study: Immune exposure information available was restricted to CMV serostatus.

The PCR contained 60 Vbeta and 13 Jbeta primers. Here immunoSEQ multiplex PCR was the method, and the copy in TCRdb shows in-frame clones only, minus some. This sample has 140,000 to 150,000 clones, with around 80% found just once. The germline V gene has CDR1 ENHRY and CDR2 SYGVKD. The CDR3 runs to 12 residues. Trimming took off 7 bases at V and 6 bases at J, with 13 bases between the two ends. J is TRBJ2-7 and V is TRBV10-3; tentative D call: TRBD1 (7 bases). The origin of this receptor is a female donor in good health and CMV-seronegative. Sequenced: PBMCs. CDR3 residues: CAITPGGSEQYF. The CDR3 DNA reads as TGTGCCATCACGCCAGGGGGGTCCGAGCAGTACTTC.